The 22 T cell receptor beta chains given below trace back to one sample, sequenced in a study of CD8+ T cells in alopecia areata. The sequencing template was cDNA reverse transcribed from extracted RNA. Profiling relied on immunoSEQ multiplex PCR, and the TCRdb table lists in-frame clones only, not all of them. In the table there are around 200,000 clones, around 58% of which are singletons. Stated treatment: oral pan-JAK inhibitor, 5-10 mg twice daily. The source material was CD8+ T cells sorted from blood, sampled at week 24, from a patient treated with tofacitinib. Receptor source: a human donor with alopecia areata.

The chain couples TRBV13 to TRBJ2-2; weak D call: TRBD2 (6 bases). Germline V CDR1 and CDR2: PRHDT, FYEKMQ (reference sequence). The CDR3 totals 15 residues. Trimming took off 5 bases at V and 3 bases at J, with 13 bases between the two ends. CDR3 in amino acids: CASSPGGFDTGELFF. The CDR3 region has the DNA TGTGCCAGCAGCCCCGGGGGATTCGACACCGGGGAGCTGTTTTTT.

The chain recombines TRBV5-1 with TRBJ1-2; TRBD1 agrees at 8 bases. Germline values: CDR1 SGHRS, CDR2 YFSETQ. The CDR3 covers 13 residues. J was trimmed by 6 bases and V by 0 bases; bases with no gene match: 1. This chain's CDR3 is CASSLDRGDGYTF. DNA of the CDR3: TGCGCCAGCAGCTTGGACAGGGGGGATGGCTACACCTTC. The full variable domain, with the rest looked up from reference TRBV5-1 and TRBJ1-2, is KAGVTQTPRYLIKTRGQQVTLSCSPISGHRSVSWYQQTPGQGLQFLFEYFSETQRNKGNFPGRFSGRQFSNSRSEMNVSTLELGDSALYLCASSLDRGDGYTFGSGTRLTVV.

CDR3 sequence (DNA): TGTGCCAGCAGCTCGGTCAGAAAAAATTCACCCCTCCACTTT. Translated, it gives CASSSVRKNSPLHF. The gene calls are TRBV5-6 and TRBJ1-6; D is ambiguous. The CDR3 loop spans 14 amino acids. Trimming stripped 3 bases from V and 7 bases from J, with 11 bases between. Germline V CDR1 and CDR2: SGHDT, YYEEEE.

V and J are TRBV19 and TRBJ2-1; D may match TRBD1 or TRBD2 (5 bases each). The CDR3 contains 16 residues. The V end was cut by 3 bases, the J end by 6 bases, with 18 bases between. Germline CDR1 and CDR2: LNHDA and SQIVND (reference sequence). In DNA form, the CDR3 reads TGTGCCAGTAGTATTGATCGAGGGACCAGTAGCAATGAGCAGTTCTTC. This gives the protein CASSIDRGTSSNEQFF.

A word on this clone: The junction shows a germline mismatch at one end, possibly a read error. The V and J genes are TRBV13 and TRBJ2-7; TRBD1 aligns across 7 bases. CDR3 size: 12 residues. Germline lookup yields CDR1 PRHDT and CDR2 FYEKMQ (reference sequence). CDR3 nucleotides: TGTGCCAGCAGATTAGGGGGCATGGAGCAGTACTTC. Translated: CASRLGGMEQYF. Combining the CDR3 with reference TRBV13 and TRBJ2-7 gives the whole variable domain AAGVIQSPRHLIKEKRETATLKCYPIPRHDTVYWYQQGPGQDPQFLISFYEKMQSDKGSIPDRFSAQQFSDYHSELNMSSLELGDSALYFCASRLGGMEQYFGPGTRLTVT.

This clone was observed once. This chain connects TRBV5-6 to TRBJ1-1; D unresolved. Germline V gene lookup returns CDR1 SGHDT and CDR2 YYEEEE. V shed 0 bases and J shed 6 bases, with 9 bases lying between them. This CDR3 region has 13 residues. CDR3 sequence: CASSLGSDPEAFF. The CDR3 DNA follows: TGTGCCAGCAGCTTGGGTTCGGACCCTGAAGCTTTCTTT.

This chain links TRBV2 with TRBJ1-1; 8 positions agree with TRBD1. V dropped 6 bases and J dropped 0; count of bases not matched to a gene: 6. The germline V gene encodes CDR1 SNHLY and CDR2 FYNNEI. The CDR3 is made up of 15 amino acids. The CDR3, as DNA: TGTGCCAGCAGGGACAGCAGGGGGCTGAACACTGAAGCTTTCTTT. The encoded protein is CASRDSRGLNTEAFF.

The genes are TRBV7-9 and TRBJ2-7, with D possibly being TRBD1 (6 bases). With 3 bases removed from V and 6 bases from J, the gap between germline ends came to 12 bases. CDR1 and CDR2 (germline): SEHNR, FQNEAQ (reference sequence). This CDR3 has 13 amino acids. The CDR3 DNA is TGTGCCAGCAGCTTCCTGACAGGCACCGAGCAGTACTTC. Its translation: CASSFLTGTEQYF.

The chain employs TRBV11-2 and TRBJ1-5, with a possible D match to TRBD1 (5 bases). The CDR3 is 14 amino acids. V lost 5 bases, J lost 7 bases, and 15 bases lay in between. Germline V gene sequence: CDR1 SGHAT, CDR2 FQNNGV. CDR3 nucleotide sequence: TGTGCCAGCAGCCCAGGGCGGGGGAAGCAGCCCCAGCATTTT. Translating gives CASSPGRGKQPQHF.

This clone came up a few times. CDR3 sequence: CAWSRDLEAFF. The DNA for the CDR3 is TGTGCCTGGAGTAGGGACCTTGAAGCTTTCTTT. The chain couples TRBV30 to TRBJ1-1; possible D gene TRBD1, 5 bases. The CDR3 loop spans 11 amino acids. Germline loops: CDR1 GTSNPN, CDR2 SVGIG (reference sequence). V gave up 2 bases and J gave up 7 bases, with 8 bases separating them.

This chain joins TRBV10-3 and TRBJ2-7, with 7 nucleotides matching TRBD1. The CDR3 sequence is 14 residues long. The J segment lost 2 bases and the V segment lost 0 bases, leaving 1 base of the junction unmatched. Germline-derived CDR1 and CDR2 are ENHRY and SYGVKD. In nucleotides, the CDR3 is TGTGCCATCAGTGAGTCTACAGGGGCCTACGAGCAGTACTTC. This encodes CAISESTGAYEQYF.

V and J are TRBV15 and TRBJ2-7, with D perhaps TRBD1 (6 bases). V was shortened by 0 bases and J by 2 bases, with 11 bases between the two germline ends. Germline values: CDR1 LNHNV, CDR2 YYDKDF (reference sequence). The CDR3 spans 15 residues. CDR3 sequence (DNA): TGTGCCACCAGCAGAGATACAGGGATGACCTACGAGCAGTACTTC. It codes for CATSRDTGMTYEQYF.

The rearrangement links TRBV4-1 to TRBJ2-2; D remains unclear. Trimming cost V 0 bases and J 3 bases, with 11 bases left between them. The length of the CDR3 is 16 residues. The germline V gene encodes CDR1 MGHRA and CDR2 YSYEKL. The CDR3 sequence: CASSQEGSWYTGELFF. The CDR3 DNA sequence: TGCGCCAGCAGCCAAGAAGGGTCTTGGTACACCGGGGAGCTGTTTTTT.

This clone was detected a few times. V gene TRBV30 combines with J gene TRBJ1-2; D unclear. V dropped 1 base and J dropped 0 bases, with 9 bases sitting between them. Germline V gene lookup returns CDR1 GTSNPN and CDR2 SVGIG (reference sequence). This CDR3 contains 14 residues. CDR3 in amino acids: CAWSGLGSNYGYTF. The CDR3 DNA follows: TGTGCCTGGAGTGGGTTGGGGTCTAACTATGGCTACACCTTC.

The table lists this clone with a few counts. The gene calls are TRBV6-4 and TRBJ2-1; D possibly uses TRBD1 or TRBD2 (6 bases each). From germline, CDR1 is MRHNA and CDR2 SNTAGT. This CDR3 has 13 amino acids. The V end was cut by 5 bases, the J end by 4 bases, with 9 bases between. The CDR3 DNA reads as TGTGCCAGCAGTTGGGGGGCTTACAATGAGCAGTTCTTC. This gives the protein CASSWGAYNEQFF.

The rearrangement links TRBV7-9 to TRBJ1-5; D perhaps matches TRBD1 (6 bases). This CDR3 region has 15 residues. V dropped 5 bases and J dropped 6 bases, with 17 bases sitting between them. In germline, CDR1 is SEHNR, CDR2 FQNEAQ (reference sequence). Here the CDR3 reads CASSNSAGAGQPQHF. In nucleotides, the CDR3 is TGTGCCAGCAGCAACTCTGCGGGGGCAGGTCAGCCCCAGCATTTT.

This sequence joins TRBV4-2 and TRBJ2-5; D tentatively reads TRBD1 or TRBD2 (5 bases each). The CDR3 has 14 amino acids. In germline, CDR1 is LGHNA, CDR2 YNFKEQ. V was pared by 0 bases and J by 5 bases, with 10 bases between. The CDR3 loop reads CASSQDGTGETQYF. The DNA of the CDR3 is TGTGCCAGCAGCCAAGACGGGACGGGTGAGACCCAGTACTTC.

This clone was picked up a small number of times. The chain links TRBV29-1 to TRBJ2-7; D is uncertain. V was shortened by 1 base and J by 7 bases, with 14 bases between the two germline ends. CDR3 size: 13 residues. The germline V gene encodes CDR1 SQVTM and CDR2 ANQGSEA. The CDR3 loop is CSVEGEIPHEQYF. CDR3 nucleotide sequence: TGCAGCGTTGAAGGGGAAATTCCGCATGAGCAGTACTTC.

The chain joins TRBV9 to TRBJ1-5; 9 bases line up with TRBD1. This CDR3 spans 14 amino acids. Germline CDR1 reads SGDLS; CDR2 reads YYNGEE. V gave up 7 bases and J gave up 3 bases; unmatched junction bases: 5. The CDR3 bases are TGTGCCAGCTCGGGACAGGGCTTCAATCAGCCCCAGCATTTT. Its protein product is CASSGQGFNQPQHF.

The sample holds a few counts of this clone. The gene calls are TRBV6-5 and TRBJ1-4; D is possibly TRBD1 (5 bases). The V gene lost 7 bases and the J gene lost 6 bases, with 12 bases spanning the gap. CDR1 is MNHEY and CDR2 is SVGAGI in the germline V gene. There are 13 residues in the CDR3. CDR3 region: CASTAGFHEKLFF. The CDR3 DNA follows: TGTGCCAGCACCGCAGGGTTTCATGAAAAACTGTTTTTT.

V usage is TRBV27 and J usage is TRBJ2-3; 10 bases agree with TRBD2. The CDR3 is 16 amino acids. Germline CDR1 reads MNHEY; CDR2 reads SMNVEV (reference sequence). The V and J ends lost 8 bases and 0 bases, in that order; junction bases with no gene match: 8. CDR3 sequence: CASHPGLAESTDTQYF. In DNA, the CDR3 is TGTGCCAGCCACCCCGGACTAGCGGAGAGCACAGATACGCAGTATTTT.

The chain has TRBV7-2 and TRBJ2-5, with 9 positions matching TRBD2. The CDR3 consists of 17 residues. V shed 1 base and J 7 bases; nucleotides not matched to a gene: 13. Germline lookup yields CDR1 SGHTA and CDR2 FQGNSA. DNA for the CDR3: TGTGCCAGCAGCTTAGGCTGGGCGGGGGGGCTTCTGTCGACCCAGTACTTC. This sequence encodes CASSLGWAGGLLSTQYF.